These T cell receptor beta chains were read from a single sample in a study of control samples from healthy donors and cancer patients. Clones were read by immunoSEQ multiplex PCR, and TCRdb kept only the in-frame ones, dropping some. The sample contains roughly 52,000 clones, around 95% of which appear only once. Sequenced: blood. These receptors were taken from a woman younger than 45 in good health. CDR3s include the opening cysteine and the closing phenylalanine or tryptophan. A D gene is named only where the DNA matches it firmly. The size field is filled for only some rows; it gives once, few, many or a size class.

NA	NA	TRBV7-2	TRBJ1-1	CASSLEETVNTEAFF	TGTGCCAGCAGCCTAGAAGAGACGGTGAACACTGAAGCTTTCTTT
TRBD1	NA	TRBV6-5	TRBJ2-1	CASSDGQGPYNEQFF	TGTGCCAGCAGCGACGGACAGGGCCCTTACAATGAGCAGTTCTTC
TRBD2	NA	TRBV18	TRBJ2-3	CASSLFLAESTDTQYF	TGTGCCAGCTCACTGTTCCTAGCGGAGAGCACAGATACGCAGTATTTT
TRBD2	NA	TRBV13	TRBJ2-7	CASSTRTSRFYEQYF	TGTGCCAGCAGCACCAGGACTAGCAGATTCTACGAGCAGTACTTC
NA	NA	TRBV12-3/TRBV12-4	TRBJ1-1	CASSPGTQTEAFF	TGTGCCAGCAGCCCGGGTACGCAGACTGAAGCTTTCTTT
NA	NA	TRBV15	TRBJ2-5	CATSRELQETQYF	TGTGCCACCAGCAGGGAACTTCAAGAGACCCAGTACTTC
NA	NA	TRBV5-5	TRBJ1-5	CASSTERANQPQHF	TGTGCCAGCAGCACCGAGCGGGCGAATCAGCCCCAGCATTTT
NA	NA	TRBV6-1	TRBJ2-3	CASSEVGGVDTQYF	TGTGCCAGCAGTGAAGTAGGGGGGGTGGATACGCAGTATTTT
TRBD1	NA	TRBV3-1/TRBV3-2	TRBJ2-2	CASSLSDRAVGELFF	TGTGCCAGCAGCCTCTCAGACAGGGCGGTCGGGGAGCTGTTTTTT
TRBD2	NA	TRBV2	TRBJ2-1	CASSECCVGGPSYNEQFF	TGTGCCAGCAGTGAATGCTGCGTGGGAGGGCCCTCCTACAATGAGCAGTTCTTC
TRBD2	NA	TRBV19	TRBJ2-5	CATRTSGGKFAQETQYF	TGTGCCACCCGGACTAGCGGGGGCAAGTTTGCCCAAGAGACCCAGTACTTC
NA	NA	TRBV27	TRBJ2-2	CASSPWTDYTGELFF	TGTGCCAGCAGTCCATGGACGGACTACACCGGGGAGCTGTTTTTT
NA	NA	TRBV7-9	TRBJ2-1	CASSRGSESYNEQFF	TGTGCCAGCAGCCGAGGGTCAGAGTCCTACAATGAGCAGTTCTTC
NA	NA	TRBV5-1	TRBJ1-2	CASRPQGPYGYTF	TGCGCCAGCAGGCCACAGGGACCATATGGCTACACCTTC
NA	NA	TRBV25-1	TRBJ2-1	CASSVLAYNEQFF	TGTGCCAGCAGTGTACTCGCGTACAATGAGCAGTTCTTC
NA	NA	TRBV18	TRBJ2-3	CASSPPSGADTQYF	TGTGCCAGCTCACCACCGTCAGGGGCAGATACGCAGTATTTT
TRBD1	NA	TRBV5-1	TRBJ1-5	CASSFGPDRGGSQPQHF	TGCGCCAGCAGCTTTGGCCCCGACAGGGGCGGATCTCAGCCCCAGCATTTT
TRBD1	NA	TRBV5-1	TRBJ2-7	CASSPGTVYEQYF	TGCGCCAGCAGCCCCGGGACAGTCTACGAGCAGTACTTC
TRBD1	NA	TRBV24-1	TRBJ1-4	CATSPGTANEKLFF	TGTGCCACCAGTCCCGGGACAGCGAATGAAAAACTGTTTTTT
TRBD1	NA	TRBV9	TRBJ2-1	CASSSSGTAYNEQFF	TGTGCCAGCAGCTCCTCCGGGACAGCGTACAATGAGCAGTTCTTC
NA	NA	TRBV7-2	TRBJ2-1	CASSLLALEQFF	TGTGCCAGCAGCTTACTAGCCCTTGAGCAGTTCTTC
NA	NA	TRBV2	TRBJ1-5	CASSEPGDQPQHF	TGTGCCAGCAGTGAGCCAGGGGATCAGCCCCAGCATTTT
NA	NA	TRBV11-2	TRBJ2-1	CASSGANEQFF	TGTGCCAGCAGTGGGGCGAACGAGCAGTTCTTC
TRBD2	NA	TRBV5-4	TRBJ2-3	CASSPTSGRTDTQYF	TGTGCCAGCAGCCCGACTAGCGGGAGGACAGATACGCAGTATTTT
TRBD2	once	TRBV29-1	TRBJ2-3	CSVEDPTSGATDTQYF	TGCAGCGTTGAAGACCCCACTAGCGGGGCCACAGATACGCAGTATTTT
NA	NA	TRBV5-6	TRBJ2-3	CASSYRDSSLDTQYF	TGTGCCAGCAGTTACCGGGACTCTTCGTTAGATACGCAGTATTTT
NA	NA	TRBV29-1	TRBJ2-7	CSVVQGSSYEQYF	TGCAGCGTTGTTCAGGGTTCTTCCTACGAGCAGTACTTC
NA	NA	TRBV19	TRBJ1-1	CASSISYLAEAFF	TGTGCCAGTAGTATTTCCTACTTGGCTGAAGCTTTCTTT
NA	NA	TRBV7-9	TRBJ2-1	CASSLSNEQFF	TGTGCCAGCAGCTTGAGTAATGAGCAGTTCTTC
TRBD2	NA	TRBV9	TRBJ2-7	CASSPGGSGRYEQYF	TGTGCCAGCAGCCCGGGGGGGAGCGGGAGGTACGAGCAGTACTTC
NA	once	TRBV2	TRBJ2-1	CASSELRDINNEQFF	TGTGCCAGCAGTGAACTGCGGGACATTAACAATGAGCAGTTCTTC
NA	NA	TRBV7-9	TRBJ1-1	CASSPDLPTEAFF	TGTGCCAGCAGCCCGGACCTGCCGACTGAAGCTTTCTTT
TRBD1	NA	TRBV6-5	TRBJ2-7	CASSHDRDSLYEQYF	TGTGCCAGCAGTCATGACCGGGACAGCCTTTACGAGCAGTACTTC
NA	NA	TRBV10-3	TRBJ1-4	CATSWGVNATNEKLFF	TGTGCCACCTCGTGGGGGGTGAATGCAACTAATGAAAAACTGTTTTTT
NA	NA	TRBV7-2	TRBJ1-2	CASSFSPRDGYTF	TGTGCCAGCAGCTTTTCCCCCAGGGACGGCTACACCTTC
NA	NA	TRBV5-1	TRBJ1-6	CASSLDRVSNSPLHF	TGCGCCAGCAGCTTGGACCGGGTCAGTAATTCACCCCTCCACTTT
TRBD2	NA	TRBV27	TRBJ2-3	CASSFTRLAGVPDTQYF	TGTGCCAGCAGTTTTACCCGACTAGCGGGAGTGCCAGATACGCAGTATTTT
NA	NA	TRBV4-2	TRBJ2-7	CASSQEQGGVYEQYF	TGTGCCAGCAGCCAAGAACAGGGAGGGGTGTACGAGCAGTACTTC
NA	NA	TRBV6-5	TRBJ2-7	CASSYTGSSEGYEQYF	TGTGCCAGCAGTTATACGGGGTCCTCGGAGGGCTACGAGCAGTACTTC
TRBD1	NA	TRBV28	TRBJ1-5	CASTFLQQGALHF	TGTGCCAGCACCTTTCTCCAACAGGGGGCTCTTCATTTT
TRBD2	NA	TRBV24-1	TRBJ2-3	CATSDVAGGGQYF	TGTGCCACCAGTGACGTAGCGGGGGGCGGGCAGTATTTT
TRBD2	NA	TRBV7-2	TRBJ2-7	CASSSTTSGRYEQYF	TGTGCCAGCAGCTCGACGACTAGCGGGAGGTACGAGCAGTACTTC
NA	NA	TRBV6-1	TRBJ1-2	CASSEDWSAYYGYTF	TGTGCCAGCAGTGAAGATTGGTCGGCATACTATGGCTACACCTTC
TRBD1	NA	TRBV11-2	TRBJ2-3	CASSFSGTGGDTQYF	TGTGCCAGCAGCTTTTCGGGGACAGGGGGGGATACGCAGTATTTT
TRBD1	NA	TRBV5-1	TRBJ2-5	CASSYPTGGAETQYF	TGCGCCAGCAGCTACCCGACAGGGGGCGCGGAGACCCAGTACTTC
NA	NA	TRBV27	TRBJ2-1	CASSLSSGDEQFF	TGTGCCAGCAGTTTATCGTCAGGCGATGAGCAGTTCTTC
NA	once	TRBV6-6	TRBJ1-4	CASSKEGGATNEKLFF	TGTGCCAGCTCGAAGGAGGGAGGGGCAACTAATGAAAAACTGTTTTTT
NA	NA	TRBV5-1	TRBJ1-5	CASSLGEWNQPQHF	TGCGCCAGCAGCTTGGGGGAATGGAATCAGCCCCAGCATTTT
NA	NA	TRBV7-3	TRBJ2-2	CASSLNQGTSAGELFF	TGTGCCAGCAGCCTCAACCAGGGGACCAGCGCCGGGGAGCTGTTTTTT
NA	once	TRBV20-1	TRBJ2-7	CSARQVGEQYF	TGCAGTGCTAGACAGGTCGGCGAGCAGTACTTC
NA	once	TRBV28	TRBJ1-6	CASSFLSSYNSPLHF	TGTGCCAGCAGTTTTTTGAGCTCCTATAATTCACCCCTCCACTTT
TRBD2	NA	TRBV2	TRBJ2-1	CASSEAGLVFRREQFF	TGTGCCAGCAGTGAAGCGGGACTAGTTTTCCGTAGGGAGCAGTTCTTC
TRBD2	NA	TRBV7-9	TRBJ2-5	CASSSLAGGTETQYF	TGTGCCAGCAGTTCCCTAGCGGGAGGGACCGAGACCCAGTACTTC